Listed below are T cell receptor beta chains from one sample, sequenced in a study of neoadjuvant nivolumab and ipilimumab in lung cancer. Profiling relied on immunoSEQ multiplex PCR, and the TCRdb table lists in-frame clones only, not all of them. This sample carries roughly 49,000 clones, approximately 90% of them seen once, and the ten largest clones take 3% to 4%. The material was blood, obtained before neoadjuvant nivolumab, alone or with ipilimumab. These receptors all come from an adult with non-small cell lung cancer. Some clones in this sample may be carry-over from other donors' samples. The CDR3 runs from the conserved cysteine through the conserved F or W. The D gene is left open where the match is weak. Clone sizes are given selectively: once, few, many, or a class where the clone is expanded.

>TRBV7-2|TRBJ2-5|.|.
CASSYQGGRETQYF
TGTGCCAGCAGCTACCAGGGGGGGAGGGAGACCCAGTACTTC
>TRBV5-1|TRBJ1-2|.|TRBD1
CASSSGQGAGGYTF
TGCGCCAGCAGTTCCGGACAGGGGGCCGGTGGCTACACCTTC
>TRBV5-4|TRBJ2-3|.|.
CASSLAERSTDTQYF
TGTGCCAGCAGCTTAGCGGAGCGTAGCACAGATACGCAGTATTTT
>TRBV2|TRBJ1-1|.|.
CASSLDSNTEAFF
TGTGCCAGCAGTTTGGACAGCAACACTGAAGCTTTCTTT
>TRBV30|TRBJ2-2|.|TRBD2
CAWSEGAGTSGSWHTGELFF
TGTGCCTGGAGCGAGGGGGCCGGGACTAGCGGGAGTTGGCACACCGGGGAGCTGTTTTTT
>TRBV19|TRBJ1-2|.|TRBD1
CASSRGQGKNYGYTF
TGTGCCAGTAGTAGAGGACAGGGAAAAAACTATGGCTACACCTTC
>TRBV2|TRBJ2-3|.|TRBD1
CASSLGQGWADTQYF
TGTGCCAGCAGCTTGGGACAGGGATGGGCAGATACGCAGTATTTT
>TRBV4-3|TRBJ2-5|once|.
CASSQRGSGGETQYF
TGCGCCAGCAGCCAACGTGGGAGTGGGGGAGAGACCCAGTACTTC
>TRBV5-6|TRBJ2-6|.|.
CASSLVQGGISGANVLTF
TGTGCCAGCAGCTTGGTCCAGGGCGGTATCTCTGGGGCCAACGTCCTGACTTTC
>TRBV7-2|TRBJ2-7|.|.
CASSPLFIGEQYF
TGTGCCAGCAGCCCCCTGTTTATCGGGGAGCAGTACTTC
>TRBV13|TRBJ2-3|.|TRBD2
CASSLVGGRADTQYF
TGTGCCAGCAGCTTAGTTGGCGGGAGGGCAGATACGCAGTATTTT
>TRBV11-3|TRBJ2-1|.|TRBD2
CASSLGLASISSYNEQFF
TGTGCCAGCAGCTTGGGACTAGCGTCCATCAGCTCCTACAATGAGCAGTTCTTC
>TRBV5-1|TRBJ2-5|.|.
CASSVTRSETQYF
TGCGCCAGCAGCGTTACTAGATCTGAGACCCAGTACTTC
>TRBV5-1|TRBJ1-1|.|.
CASSNGPLNTEAFF
TGCGCCAGCAGCAATGGACCCCTGAACACTGAAGCTTTCTTT
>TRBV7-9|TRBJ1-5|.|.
CASSWGSEVKPQHF
TGTGCCAGCAGCTGGGGCAGTGAAGTCAAGCCCCAGCATTTT
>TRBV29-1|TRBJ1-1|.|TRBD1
CSVVGTGEKNTEAFF
TGCAGCGTAGTAGGGACAGGTGAGAAGAACACTGAAGCTTTCTTT
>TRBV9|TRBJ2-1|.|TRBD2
CASSDSGNQHNEQFF
TGTGCCAGCAGCGATAGCGGGAACCAGCACAATGAGCAGTTCTTC
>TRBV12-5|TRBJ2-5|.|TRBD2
CASGFKGLAGEETQYF
TGTGCTAGCGGTTTTAAAGGACTAGCGGGAGAAGAGACCCAGTACTTC
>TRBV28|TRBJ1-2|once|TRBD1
CASSLGTANYGYTF
TGTGCCAGCAGTTTAGGGACAGCAAACTATGGCTACACCTTC
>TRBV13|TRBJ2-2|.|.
CASSLELAVNTGELFF
TGTGCCAGCAGCTTAGAGTTAGCGGTCAACACCGGGGAGCTGTTTTTT
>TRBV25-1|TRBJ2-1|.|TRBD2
CASSEYLAGGGNEQFF
TGTGCCAGCAGTGAATATCTAGCGGGAGGTGGCAATGAGCAGTTCTTC
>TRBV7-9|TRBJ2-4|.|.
CASSLGGGPDKNIQYF
TGTGCCAGCAGCTTAGGGGGGGGGCCTGACAAAAACATTCAGTACTTC
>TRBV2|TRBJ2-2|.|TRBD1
CASSPQGTQNTGELFF
TGTGCCAGCAGCCCACAGGGGACCCAGAACACCGGGGAGCTGTTTTTT
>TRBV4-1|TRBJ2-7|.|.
CASSPSTGTVYEQYF
TGCGCCAGCAGCCCCTCGACCGGGACTGTCTACGAGCAGTACTTC
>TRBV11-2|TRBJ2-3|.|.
CASSLIGAPGNTDTQYF
TGTGCCAGCAGCTTAATCGGGGCTCCAGGGAACACAGATACGCAGTATTTT
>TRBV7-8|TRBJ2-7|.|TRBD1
CASSFRQGAFEQYF
TGTGCCAGCAGCTTCCGACAGGGGGCGTTTGAGCAGTACTTC
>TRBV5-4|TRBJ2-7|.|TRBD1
CASGRTGSHEQYF
TGTGCCAGCGGTCGGACAGGCTCCCACGAGCAGTACTTC
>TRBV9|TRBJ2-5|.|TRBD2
CASSVGSGDNQETQYF
TGTGCCAGCAGCGTCGGGAGCGGGGATAATCAAGAGACCCAGTACTTC
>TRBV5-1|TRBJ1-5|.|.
CASSLSGGNQPQHF
TGCGCCAGCAGCTTGTCGGGGGGCAATCAGCCCCAGCATTTT
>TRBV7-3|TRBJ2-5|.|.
CASQLSGEETQYF
TGTGCCAGTCAACTTTCCGGGGAAGAGACCCAGTACTTC
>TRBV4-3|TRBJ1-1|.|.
CASSQDPGVGTEAFF
TGCGCCAGCAGCCAAGATCCCGGAGTTGGCACTGAAGCTTTCTTT
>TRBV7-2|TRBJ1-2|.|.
CASSFRREDGYTF
TGTGCCAGCAGCTTCAGGAGGGAGGATGGCTACACCTTC
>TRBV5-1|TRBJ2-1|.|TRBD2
CASSSGLGTYNEQFF
TGCGCCAGCAGCAGTGGACTAGGCACCTACAATGAGCAGTTCTTC
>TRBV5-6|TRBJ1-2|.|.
CASSLYTEYNYGYTF
TGTGCCAGCAGCTTGTATACAGAATATAACTATGGCTACACCTTC
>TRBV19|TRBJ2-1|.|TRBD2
CASATPGLAALNEQFF
TGTGCCAGTGCTACCCCGGGACTAGCGGCCCTCAATGAGCAGTTCTTC
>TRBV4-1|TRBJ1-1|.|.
CASSQGGGQVTEAFF
TGCGCCAGCAGCCAAGGGGGGGGGCAGGTCACTGAAGCTTTCTTT
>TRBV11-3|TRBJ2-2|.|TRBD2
CASSLALAGVPGELFF
TGTGCCAGCAGCTTAGCCCTAGCGGGAGTACCCGGGGAGCTGTTTTTT
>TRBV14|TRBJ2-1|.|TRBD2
CASSLAGGSYNEQFF
TGTGCCAGCAGTCTAGCGGGAGGCTCCTACAATGAGCAGTTCTTC
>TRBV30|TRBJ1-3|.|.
CAWSVNAWTSGNTIYF
TGTGCCTGGAGTGTAAATGCATGGACCTCTGGAAACACCATATATTTT
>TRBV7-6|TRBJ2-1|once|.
CASSLYLTDPEQFF
TGTGCCAGCAGCTTATACCTCACGGACCCGGAGCAGTTCTTC